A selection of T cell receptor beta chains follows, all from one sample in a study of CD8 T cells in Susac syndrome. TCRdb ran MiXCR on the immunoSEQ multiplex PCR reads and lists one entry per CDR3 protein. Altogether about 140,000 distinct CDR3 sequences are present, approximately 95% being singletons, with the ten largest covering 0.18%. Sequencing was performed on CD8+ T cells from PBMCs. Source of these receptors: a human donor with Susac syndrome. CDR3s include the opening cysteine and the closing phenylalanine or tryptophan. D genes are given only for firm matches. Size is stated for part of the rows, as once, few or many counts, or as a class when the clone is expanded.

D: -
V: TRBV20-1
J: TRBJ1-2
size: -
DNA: TGCAGTGTTCCGGACAGCAGGGGTTTTAACTATGGCTACACCTTC
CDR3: CSVPDSRGFNYGYTF

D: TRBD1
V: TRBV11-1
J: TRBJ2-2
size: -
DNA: TGTGCCAGCAGCTTAAGGGGCTCCGGGACAGGGAGTACCGGGGAGCTGTTTTTT
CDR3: CASSLRGSGTGSTGELFF

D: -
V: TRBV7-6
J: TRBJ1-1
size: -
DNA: TGTGCCAGCAGCCCCGCTGGGGGGGCTGAAGCTTTCTTT
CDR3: CASSPAGGAEAFF

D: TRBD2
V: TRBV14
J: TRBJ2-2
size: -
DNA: TGTGCCAGCAGCCAACTCCAGCGGGACCTCACCGGGGAGCTGTTTTTT
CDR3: CASSQLQRDLTGELFF

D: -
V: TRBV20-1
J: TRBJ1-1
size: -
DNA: TGCAGTGCGAGTCCCGGAGTTGAAGCTTTCTTT
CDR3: CSASPGVEAFF

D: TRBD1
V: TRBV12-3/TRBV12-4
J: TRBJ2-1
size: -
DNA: TGTGCCAGCATTCAGACAGGGGTGGGTGAGCAGTTCTTC
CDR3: CASIQTGVGEQFF

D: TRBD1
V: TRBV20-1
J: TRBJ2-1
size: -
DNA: TGCAGTGCTAGGGGGTTTAAGTTGGGACAGGGGAGTAACAATGAGCAGTTCTTC
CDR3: CSARGFKLGQGSNNEQFF

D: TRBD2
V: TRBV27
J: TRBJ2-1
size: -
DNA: TGTGCCAGCAGACTGGGACTAGCGGCGAATGAGCAGTTCTTC
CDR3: CASRLGLAANEQFF

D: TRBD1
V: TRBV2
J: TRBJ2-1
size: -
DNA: TGTGCCAGCAGTGAGGTGCGGACAGGGGACTACAATGAGCAGTTCTTC
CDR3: CASSEVRTGDYNEQFF

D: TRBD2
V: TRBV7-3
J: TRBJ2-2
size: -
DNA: TGTGCCAGCAGCTTCAAGCGGGAGAAGGACACCGGGGAGCTGTTTTTT
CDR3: CASSFKREKDTGELFF

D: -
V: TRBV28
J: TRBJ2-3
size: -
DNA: TGTGCCAGCAGTTTCTCTGGGACGCAGTATTTT
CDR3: CASSFSGTQYF

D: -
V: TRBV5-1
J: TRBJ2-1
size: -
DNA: TGCGCCAGCAGCTTGCACCCTCCGGGAGAGCTTACCTACAATGAGCAGTTCTTC
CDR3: CASSLHPPGELTYNEQFF

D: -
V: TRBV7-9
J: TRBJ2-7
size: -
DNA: TGTGCCAGCAGCGGAATCGCGGGAGAGCAGTACTTC
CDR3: CASSGIAGEQYF

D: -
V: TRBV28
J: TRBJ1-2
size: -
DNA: TGTGCCAGCAGTTCACGGGAACCCTATGGCTACACCTTC
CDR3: CASSSREPYGYTF

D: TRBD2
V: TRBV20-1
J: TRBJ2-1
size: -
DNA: TGCAGTGCTAGACCCGGGACTAGCGGAGTCAATGAGCAGTTCTTC
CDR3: CSARPGTSGVNEQFF

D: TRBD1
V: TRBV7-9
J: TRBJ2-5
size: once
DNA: TGTGCCAGCAGCTTCCCCCCCACCGGGACAGAAAGGGAGACCCAGTACTTC
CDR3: CASSFPPTGTERETQYF

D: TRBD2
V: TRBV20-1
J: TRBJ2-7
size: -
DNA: TGCAGTGCCCTCGAACCCGATTATAGCGGGAGGCCCGCCTACGAGCAGTACTTC
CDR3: CSALEPDYSGRPAYEQYF

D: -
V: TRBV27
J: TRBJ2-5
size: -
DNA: TGTGCCAGCAGCCGAACGGGGCTATGGGAGACCCAGTACTTC
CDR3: CASSRTGLWETQYF

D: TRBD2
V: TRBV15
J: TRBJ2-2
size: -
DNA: TGTGCCACCAGCAGAGGCTGGTCAGGGCGGGAGTTCACCGGGGAGCTGTTTTTT
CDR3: CATSRGWSGREFTGELFF

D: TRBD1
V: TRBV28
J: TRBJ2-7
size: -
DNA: TGTGCCAGCAGCCGTACAGGGGGCCCCGACGAGCAGTACTTC
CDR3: CASSRTGGPDEQYF

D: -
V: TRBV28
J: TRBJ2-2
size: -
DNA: TGTGCCAGCAGTTTAAGGGGTTTCCTCACCGGGGAGCTGTTTTTT
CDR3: CASSLRGFLTGELFF

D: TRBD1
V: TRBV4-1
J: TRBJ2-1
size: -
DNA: TGCGCCAGCAGCCAAGGCCGCGGGACAGGGCCCTACAATGAGCAGTTCTTC
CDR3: CASSQGRGTGPYNEQFF

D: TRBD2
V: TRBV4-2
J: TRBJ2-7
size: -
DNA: TGTGCCAGCAGCCAAGAGCTAGCGGGAGGGTACGAGCAGTACTTC
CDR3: CASSQELAGGYEQYF

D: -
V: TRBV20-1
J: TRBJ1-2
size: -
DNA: TGCAGTGCTAGCCCAAGCAGGGGAGCTAACTATGGCTACACCTTC
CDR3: CSASPSRGANYGYTF

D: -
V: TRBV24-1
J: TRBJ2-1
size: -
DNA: TGTGCCACCAGTGGAACGATGAGTCCCTACAATGAGCAGTTCTTC
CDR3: CATSGTMSPYNEQFF

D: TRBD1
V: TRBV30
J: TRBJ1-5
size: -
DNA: TGTGCCTGGAGTGCAGGGGGGAATCAGCCCCAGCATTTT
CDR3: CAWSAGGNQPQHF

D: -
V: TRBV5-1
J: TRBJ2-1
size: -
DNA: TGCGCCAGCAGGTTCGTAGATAGCTCCTACAATGAGCAGTTCTTC
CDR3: CASRFVDSSYNEQFF

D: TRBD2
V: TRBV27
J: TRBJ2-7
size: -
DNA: TGTGCCAGCACTCTCACCGGGACTAGCGACTACTACGAGCAGTACTTC
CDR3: CASTLTGTSDYYEQYF

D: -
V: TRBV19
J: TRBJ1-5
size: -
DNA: TGTGCCAGTAGTTTCGGGACGTTCAATCAGCCCCAGCATTTT
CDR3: CASSFGTFNQPQHF

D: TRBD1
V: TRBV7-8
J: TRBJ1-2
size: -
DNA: TGTGCCAGCAGCTTAGAAGGGACAGGGAAGATTGATGGCTACACCTTC
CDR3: CASSLEGTGKIDGYTF

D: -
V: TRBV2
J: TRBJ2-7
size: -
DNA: TGTGCCAGCAGTGAAGAAAGGGACATTTCCTACGAGCAGTACTTC
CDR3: CASSEERDISYEQYF

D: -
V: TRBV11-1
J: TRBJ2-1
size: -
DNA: TGTGCCAGCAGCTCCCCCGCCGGACCGCGCGCCCAGAGTTTGGGGAATGAGCAGTTCTTC
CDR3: CASSSPAGPRAQSLGNEQFF

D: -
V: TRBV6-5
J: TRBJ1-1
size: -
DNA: TGTGCCAGCAGTTACTCGTCGCGACAGCTGATCAGCACTGAAGCTTTCTTT
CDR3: CASSYSSRQLISTEAFF

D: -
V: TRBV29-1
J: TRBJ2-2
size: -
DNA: TGCAGCGTTGTGGCAGACCATCAGGACACCGGGGAGCTGTTTTTT
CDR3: CSVVADHQDTGELFF

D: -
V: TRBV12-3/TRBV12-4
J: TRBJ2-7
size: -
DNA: TGTGCCAGCAGTTTAGGGGGGTTCGAGCAGTACTTC
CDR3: CASSLGGFEQYF

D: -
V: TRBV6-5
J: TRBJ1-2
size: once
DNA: TGTGCCAGCAGTTACCCCGGGATGGATGGCTACACCTTC
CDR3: CASSYPGMDGYTF

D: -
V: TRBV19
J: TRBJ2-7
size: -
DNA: TGTGCCAGGAATACAATCGGAACTTACTACGAGCAGTACTTC
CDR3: CARNTIGTYYEQYF

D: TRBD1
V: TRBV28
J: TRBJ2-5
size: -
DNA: TGTGCCAGCAGTTGGGGTTCAGGGGGCGATCTCGAAGAGACCCAGTACTTC
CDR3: CASSWGSGGDLEETQYF